This T cell receptor (beta chain) originates from a study of shared T cell receptors in the human thymus. The germline V gene has CDR1 SGHDT and CDR2 YYEEEE. The CDR3 loop spans 13 amino acids. Trimming stripped 0 bases from V and 5 bases from J, with 6 bases between. Profiling relied on immunoSEQ multiplex PCR, and the TCRdb table lists in-frame clones only, not all of them. The sample carries hundreds of thousands of clones, 80% to 90% recorded once. These sequences were also reported in another study, on human thymus T cells. According to that study: Finnish infants who were healthy and having corrective surgery for congenital heart defects made up the donors. Thymus was obtained from resections taken during corrective heart surgery. Thymic and blood repertoires showed apparently biased V and J gene usage. What related research reported was that thymic repertoires overlapped highly among unrelated individuals.

The clonotype comes from a boy less than two years old with a congenital heart defect. This sequence joins TRBV5-6 and TRBJ1-3; D is unclear. The sample taken for sequencing was thymocytes. CDR3 in amino acids: CASSLASRNTIYF. The CDR3 DNA is TGTGCCAGCAGCTTGGCCTCCCGAAACACCATATATTTT.